The entry below gives a single T cell receptor beta chain sequence along with its context. The ends lost 5 bases at V and 1 base at J; junction bases unmatched: 4. Germline V gives CDR1 SEHNR, CDR2 FQNEAQ (reference sequence). The CDR3 runs 16 residues. This specimen comes from a study of blood T cell repertoires in COVID-19. Study as a whole: PBMCs, B-cell-depleted T cells, or T cells provided the cDNA or gDNA that made up the material.

Data came from immunoSEQ multiplex PCR; TCRdb stores just in-frame clones and leaves some out. The sample lists 160,000 or so clones, around 81% occurring once. The chain couples TRBV7-9 to TRBJ1-6; 8 bases are a match to TRBD1. The sequenced material came from peripheral blood. This TCR came from a man aged 55 to 70 with active or convalescent COVID-19. Written as DNA, the CDR3 is TGTGCCAGCAGCGAGGACAGGGTTTCCTATAATTCACCCCTCCACTTT. This translates into CASSEDRVSYNSPLHF.